This note documents a single T cell receptor (beta chain) sequence. Original processing notes: Amplification of reference gene primers provided the estimated nucleated cell counts. The method was immunoSEQ multiplex PCR; TCRdb's version includes in-frame clones alone and lacks a portion of them. Clonal size and the V and J genes are those of that table, whereas D and trimming came from the DNA. The sample consists of fewer than 350,000 clones, about nine tenths of them appearing once. This sample is drawn from a study of blood T cell repertoires in COVID-19. Participants were aged about 18 to 89 years from around 25 US areas. Membership in each cohort depended on participant-reported clinical history. The CDR3 has 14 residues. The germline gives CDR1 SEHNR, CDR2 FQNEAQ (reference sequence). V was shortened by 5 bases and J by 1 base, with 11 bases between the two germline ends.

This chain uses TRBV7-9 with TRBJ1-1; D remains unclear. The TCR comes from a woman aged 25 to 39 with acute COVID-19. What was sequenced was PBMCs or T cells enriched from blood (not recorded which). The CDR3 sequence: CASSPTLGNTEAFF. For the CDR3, the DNA is TGTGCCAGCAGCCCAACGCTCGGGAACACTGAAGCTTTCTTT.